The source of this T cell receptor beta chain is a study of cytomegalovirus exposure and HLA in healthy donors (dated by TCRdb to 2016 to 2017). Regarding the study in general: According to an earlier analysis of 550 to 700 of the donors, 150 million to 200 million T cells yielded some 120 million unique TCR beta sequences and around 300 Gb of sequence data. A later analysis re-examined previously published TCR beta repertoires from several hundred donors and added high-resolution HLA genotyping to investigate patterns of TCR occurrence. Donor age, sex, ethnicity and CMV serostatus were collected together with the repertoire data. Every discovery cohort repertoire had been produced on one sequencing platform. Of the 350 to 450 genotyped donors, 81% were placed in the genetic ancestry cluster associated with self-reported Caucasian donors. Typing coverage differed by locus: A, B, C, DRB1 and DQB1 were typed in roughly 620-630 donors, DQA1 in about 500, DPA1 in 606, and DPB1 in approximately 450. An earlier analysis of roughly 580 of the donors used high-throughput TCR beta sequencing to judge whether each TCR beta V gene segment behaved as functional or pseudogenic. Class I and class II HLA loci were covered by the typing at four-digit resolution. A later genetic analysis took genome-wide SNP genotypes for about 55% of the 666 donors and used that subset as a discovery cohort. In addition to the first cohort of 650 to 750 subjects, a separate validation cohort of approximately 110 different subjects was used. Because of strong linkage in the cohort, roughly five DR-DQ haplotypes were treated as single units for association and clustering. Among 300 to 500 genotyped donors of the cohort, an average of roughly 230,000 unique TCR beta nucleotide sequences was sequenced per donor, of which about 18% were non-productive. Using immunosequencing, the study profiled T cell repertoires from some 670 subjects and related those repertoires to cytomegalovirus serostatus. The later analysis used no new phenotypic data to find candidate immune exposures, relying instead on TCR beta sequences and their occurrence across donors. To predict cytomegalovirus infection status, the study brought together high-throughput TCR immunosequencing, statistical association of individual TCRs with disease status, and machine learning. An early release covering 550 to 700 HLA-typed donors comprised around 300 gigabases of sequencing data and tens of millions of unique TCR sequences. The study aimed to test whether signatures of past pathogen exposure could be identified by cataloging public T cell receptors. What the study reported, not specific to this receptor: Correlated functional status among segregating V segments might reflect linkage disequilibrium, but an unknown experimental factor could not be ruled out. A later analysis reported that several top co-occurrence clusters appeared linked to parvovirus B19, influenza, CMV and Epstein-Barr virus. Across donors, most TCR sequences were observed very rarely, whereas some public TCRs were present in many individuals. Three of the identified cytomegalovirus-associated TCR beta chains were confirmed in vitro to be specific for cytomegalovirus antigens. Because counts were too low, seventeen rarely observed V segments, including chromosome 9 orphons, were excluded from the earlier analysis of some 540 of the donors. The study listed 164 TCR beta chains as associated with cytomegalovirus. The 87-base-pair reads could not distinguish some IMGT-functional V segments, including TRBV6-2 and TRBV6-3, so those segments were excluded. According to a later analysis, TCR association rates differed among HLA loci, with DRB1 alleles showing the most associated TCRs and HLA-C alleles showing the fewest. The presence/absence analyses assumed that sequencing depth was roughly uniform across donors, and that assumption may not be true. A later analysis associated 16,951 TCR beta sequences with specific HLA alleles at a false discovery rate of 0.05. Because HLA typing was missing for some donors at each locus, association tests included only the typed subset. An association between a missense DCLRE1C variant and V-gene and J-gene trimming of TCR beta chains was found in a later genetic analysis and replicated in an independent cohort. It was suggested by the authors that the approach could potentially be generalized to other disease states and immunological phenotypes. In a later genetic analysis, fewer N-insertions in productive TCRs were reported among donors in an Asian-associated ancestry cluster than the 666-donor mean. Compared with equally common non-associated chains, HLA-associated TCR beta chains in a later analysis were more clonally expanded and had lower generation probabilities. In this cohort, only TCR beta chains were sequenced, and detectable features were limited by the absence of alpha or paired-chain data. A further reported finding was that TCR beta sequences accurately predicted the HLA-A and HLA-B alleles for most subjects in the first cohort. Immune exposure information for the cohort was limited to CMV serostatus. In a later analysis, most CMV-associated TCR beta chains were found to appear HLA-restricted, with HLA associations seemingly driven largely by CMV exposure. The sequencing pipeline was judged likely to have produced a cluster of highly shared sequence variants as a technical artifact. In both the original and validation cohorts, the classifier was reported to diagnose cytomegalovirus status with high specificity and sensitivity. An earlier analysis of roughly 570 of the donors showed that most TCR beta V segments appeared in productive rearrangements either about 90% or about 30% of the time, which broadly matched IMGT annotations. When HLA alleles, especially DR and DQ, strongly co-occurred, attributing TCR associations to individual alleles was difficult.

The cohort consisted of some 670 healthy bone marrow donors. At the time of sampling, every cohort member was nominally healthy, though immune exposures that went unrecorded were likely present. The donor tested CMV seropositive and was one of the 289 seropositive cohort members. A peripheral blood sample was provided by each donor, and peripheral blood mononuclear cells were used for TCR beta sequencing. Genomic DNA extraction from the blood cell samples was performed with the Qiagen DNeasy Blood Extraction Kit. As regards this clone: What this receptor recognizes is not known. Nothing much larger sits one base from this clone, and base qualities are not available.

The V and J ends are trimmed by 5 bases and 4 bases, leaving 18 bases between them. From the cysteine through the phenylalanine, the CDR3 covers 16 amino acids. CDR3 DNA only is kept here, 48 bases in frame from base 1. CDR1 is given as MGHRA and CDR2 as YSYEKL, both from the germline V gene. Library generation was performed with the immunoSEQ multiplex PCR assay. The multiplex PCR relied on a mix of 60 forward primers for TCR Vbeta segments and 13 reverse primers for TCR Jbeta segments. A multiplex PCR assay on genomic DNA amplified the CDR3 region of rearranged TCR beta genes. Amplified TCR beta libraries were sequenced as 87-base-pair reads on the Illumina HiSeq System. The authors' pipeline ran thus. In a later analysis, tens of millions of unique TCR beta chains were counted across the roughly 670 repertoires, and roughly 10 million of these chains were shared by at least two donors. Raw reads were error-corrected and collapsed into unique sequences with a nearest-neighbor algorithm that merged closely related sequences to remove PCR and sequencing errors. V, D and J gene segments were assigned by aligning CDR3 sequences to IMGT reference sequences. For a sequence to be retained, a match of at least six nucleotides was required to both a V gene segment and a J gene segment. A rearrangement counted as productive if the CDR3 had no stop codons and remained in frame with V and J, and every other rearrangement counted as non-productive. Following IMGT convention, CDR3 was defined as the stretch from the second conserved V-encoded cysteine to the conserved J-encoded phenylalanine. Sequences without an unambiguous match to a single V gene segment were excluded from the earlier analysis of about 640 of the donors. In an earlier analysis of around 590 of the donors, a V segment was called functional when productive rearrangements were above 56.7%, and segregating when the standard deviation between donors exceeded 5%. A statistical classification framework was built for diagnosing cytomegalovirus status from the catalog of TCR beta chain sequences. In a later analysis, V and J genes were assigned by comparing TCR nucleotide sequences against IMGT/GENE-DB human TR gene sequences. A later analysis assigned CDR3 sequences and most-parsimonious VDJ recombination scenarios with the TCRdist pipeline. A later analysis defined each TCR beta chain by its CDR3 amino acid sequence plus V-gene family, and excluded reads lacking a unique V-gene family. A later analysis removed nearly 600 highly shared, low-generation-probability nucleotide sequences to deal with suspected cross-contamination and a sequencing artifact. For each public chain, a later analysis derived a clonal expansion index from normalized ranks of inferred template counts within each repertoire. In a later analysis, generation probabilities were computed using a VDJ recombination model fitted to out-of-frame rearrangements, and the results were checked against IGoR. A later analysis scored TCR-TCR, TCR-HLA and TCR-CMV co-occurrence with hypergeometric tests, applying a repertoire-size bias correction to TCR pairs. A later analysis estimated false discovery rates by permuting HLA or CMV assignments 20 times. In a later analysis, co-occurring TCRs were grouped using DBSCAN, with TCRdist sequence similarity added in when clustering inside HLA-allele-positive subsets. Repertoires with fewer than 30,000 or more than 120,000 public chains were left out of co-occurrence clustering, as were about 5 repertoires with anomalous nucleotide sharing. TCRdb retrieved this table from immuneACCESS and kept in-frame rearrangements only. Not all clones are present; in checked studies, unresolved V genes account for under half, and no reason is known for the remainder. The DNA gave D and trimming, while V, J and clone size come from that table. The sample contains 90,000 or so clones, 65% to 90% of them found a single time. 3% to 3.5% of the sample lies in the top ten.

Input material: PBMCs. This receptor was identified in a man aged 30 to 45 in good health and CMV-seropositive. Recombination joined TRBV4-1 with TRBJ2-1; 6 matching bases give a weak D call of TRBD2. The encoded CDR3 is CASSSPGRDPYNEQFF. The DNA sequence is given as TGCGCCAGCAGCTCCCCTGGGCGGGATCCATACAATGAGCAGTTCTTC.